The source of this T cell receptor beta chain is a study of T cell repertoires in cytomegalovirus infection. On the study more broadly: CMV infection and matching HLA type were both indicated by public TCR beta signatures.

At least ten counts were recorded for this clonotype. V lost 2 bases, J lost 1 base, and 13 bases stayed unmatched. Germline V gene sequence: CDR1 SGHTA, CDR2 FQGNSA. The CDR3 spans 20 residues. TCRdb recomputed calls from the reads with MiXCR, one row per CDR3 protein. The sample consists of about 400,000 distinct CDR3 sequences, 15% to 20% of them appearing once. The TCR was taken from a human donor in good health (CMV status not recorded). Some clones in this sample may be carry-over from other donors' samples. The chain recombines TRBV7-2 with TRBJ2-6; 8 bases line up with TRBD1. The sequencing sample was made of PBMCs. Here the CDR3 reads CASSLRSTDRVSSGANVLTF. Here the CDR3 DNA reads TGTGCCAGCAGCTTACGGTCCACGGACAGGGTTTCTTCTGGGGCCAACGTCCTGACTTTC.